This T cell receptor (beta chain) was found in a study of tumor-infiltrating lymphocytes in localized non-small cell lung cancer. As for the study in general: Several tumor histologies, both smoking statuses, and some post-neoadjuvant chemotherapy samples were included.

The CDR3 is made up of 11 amino acids. Germline CDR1 and CDR2: MNHNY and SVGAGI (reference sequence). Trimming took off 4 bases at V and 5 bases at J, with 3 bases between the two ends. TCRdb keeps only in-frame clones here, not all; method: immunoSEQ multiplex PCR. The table has around 25,000 clones, roughly three fifths seen once. The sequenced sample consisted of lung tumor tissue. The chain recombines TRBV6-6 with TRBJ1-5; D gene unclear. The sequence was obtained from a human donor with non-small cell lung cancer. CDR3 loop: CASSSDQPQHF. The CDR3 DNA reads as TGTGCCAGCAGTTCCGATCAGCCCCAGCATTTT.